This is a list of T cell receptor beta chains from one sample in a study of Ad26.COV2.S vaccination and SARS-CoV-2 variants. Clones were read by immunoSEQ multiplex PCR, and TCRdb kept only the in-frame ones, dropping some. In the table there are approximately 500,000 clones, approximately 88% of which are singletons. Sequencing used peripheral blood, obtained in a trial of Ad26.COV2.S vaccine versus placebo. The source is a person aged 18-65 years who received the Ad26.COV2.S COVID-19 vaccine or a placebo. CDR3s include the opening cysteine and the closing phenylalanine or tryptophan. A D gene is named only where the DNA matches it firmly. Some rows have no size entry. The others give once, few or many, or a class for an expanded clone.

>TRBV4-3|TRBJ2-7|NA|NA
CASSQGLVRGSTYEQYF
TGCGCCAGCAGCCAAGGCCTGGTGAGGGGAAGCACCTACGAGCAGTACTTC
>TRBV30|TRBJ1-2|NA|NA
CAWSEGGYGYTF
TGTGCCTGGAGTGAGGGAGGGTATGGCTACACCTTC
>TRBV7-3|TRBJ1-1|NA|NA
CASSLTGNTEAFF
TGTGCCAGCAGCTTAACAGGGAACACTGAAGCTTTCTTT
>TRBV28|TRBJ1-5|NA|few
CASSMSNQPQHF
TGTGCCAGCAGTATGAGCAATCAGCCCCAGCATTTT
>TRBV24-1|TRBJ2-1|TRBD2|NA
CATSDPGTSVNEQFF
TGTGCCACCAGTGACCCGGGGACTAGCGTCAATGAGCAGTTCTTC
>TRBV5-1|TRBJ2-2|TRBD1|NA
CASSLTPNAGTATGELFF
TGCGCCAGCAGCTTAACTCCTAACGCCGGGACAGCAACCGGGGAGCTGTTTTTT
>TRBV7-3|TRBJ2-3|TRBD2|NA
CASSLTAGGTDTQYF
TGTGCCAGCAGCTTAACAGCGGGAGGCACAGATACGCAGTATTTT
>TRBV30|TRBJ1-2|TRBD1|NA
CASEGGSYGYTF
TGTGCCTCCGAAGGGGGCAGCTATGGCTACACCTTC
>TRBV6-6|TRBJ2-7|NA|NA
CASSYSTAGRSYEQYF
TGTGCCAGCAGTTACTCGACGGCGGGCCGGTCCTACGAGCAGTACTTC
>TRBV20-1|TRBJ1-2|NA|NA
CSASALELANYGYTF
TGCAGTGCTAGTGCCTTAGAATTGGCTAACTATGGCTACACCTTC
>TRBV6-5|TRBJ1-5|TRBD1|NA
CASSPDRAGNQPQHF
TGTGCCAGCAGTCCGGACAGGGCTGGGAATCAGCCCCAGCATTTT
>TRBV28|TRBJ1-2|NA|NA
CASSSPTGTPHYGYTF
TGTGCCAGCAGTTCTCCTACAGGGACACCCCATTATGGCTACACCTTC
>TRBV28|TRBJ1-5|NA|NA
CASRPTGNQPQHF
TGTGCCAGCAGACCAACAGGGAATCAGCCCCAGCATTTT
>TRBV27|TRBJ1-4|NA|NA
CASSLSTGGKLFF
TGTGCCAGCAGTTTATCGACAGGTGGAAAACTGTTTTTT
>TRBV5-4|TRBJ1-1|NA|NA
CASSFPGRNTEAFF
TGTGCCAGCAGCTTCCCGGGGAGGAACACTGAAGCTTTCTTT
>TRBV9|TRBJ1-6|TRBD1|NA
CASSSPGGQGVDSPLHF
TGTGCCAGCAGCTCCCCGGGAGGGCAGGGGGTGGATTCACCCCTCCACTTT
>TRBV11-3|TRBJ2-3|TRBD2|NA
CASRAGPTDTQYF
TGTGCCAGCAGAGCGGGGCCCACAGATACGCAGTATTTT
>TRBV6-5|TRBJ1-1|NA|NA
CASSRNTEAFF
TGTGCCAGCAGTAGGAACACTGAAGCTTTCTTT
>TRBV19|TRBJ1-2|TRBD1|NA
CASRRQGVNYGYTF
TGTGCCAGTAGGCGACAGGGGGTTAACTATGGCTACACCTTC
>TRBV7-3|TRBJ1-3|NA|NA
CASSLGPPASGNTIYF
TGTGCCAGCAGCTTGGGGCCCCCAGCCTCTGGAAACACCATATATTTT
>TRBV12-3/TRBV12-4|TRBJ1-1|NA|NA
CASRLRDGAEAFF
TGTGCCAGCAGGTTGAGGGACGGGGCTGAAGCTTTCTTT
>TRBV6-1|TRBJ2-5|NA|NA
CASSEQGEATQYF
TGTGCCAGCAGTGAACAGGGAGAGGCGACCCAGTACTTC
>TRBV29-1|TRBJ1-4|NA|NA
CSVALTEKLFF
TGCAGCGTTGCACTGACCGAAAAACTGTTTTTT
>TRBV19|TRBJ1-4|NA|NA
CASASLRGLFSSNEKLFF
TGTGCCAGTGCATCTCTCAGGGGCCTATTTTCCTCTAATGAAAAACTGTTTTTT
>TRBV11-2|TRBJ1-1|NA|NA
CASSPRFETQNTEAFF
TGTGCCAGCAGCCCCCGTTTTGAGACGCAAAACACTGAAGCTTTCTTT
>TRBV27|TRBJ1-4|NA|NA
CASSLPVGKPGTNEKLFF
TGTGCCAGCAGTTTACCCGTCGGTAAACCAGGGACTAATGAAAAACTGTTTTTT
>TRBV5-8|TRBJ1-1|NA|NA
CASSPRTDTEAFF
TGTGCCAGCAGCCCCCGGACGGATACTGAAGCTTTCTTT
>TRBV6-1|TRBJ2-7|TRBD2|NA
CASSGGLAGAGYEQYF
TGTGCCAGCAGTGGGGGACTAGCGGGGGCTGGCTACGAGCAGTACTTC
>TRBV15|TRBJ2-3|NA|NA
CATSRDYGADTQYF
TGTGCCACCAGCAGAGATTATGGCGCAGATACGCAGTATTTT
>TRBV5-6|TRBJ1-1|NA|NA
CASSPTGRTEAFF
TGTGCCAGCAGCCCGACAGGTCGCACTGAAGCTTTCTTT
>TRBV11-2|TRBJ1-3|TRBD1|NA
CASGVQGRNLSGNTIYF
TGTGCCAGCGGAGTACAGGGGCGAAACCTCTCTGGAAACACCATATATTTT
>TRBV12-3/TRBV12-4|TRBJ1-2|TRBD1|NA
CASNGQGGGGYTF
TGTGCCAGCAACGGACAGGGGGGCGGTGGCTACACCTTC
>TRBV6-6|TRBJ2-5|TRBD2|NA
CASSGLGSGPQETQYF
TGTGCCAGCAGTGGCTTGGGTAGCGGGCCGCAAGAGACCCAGTACTTC